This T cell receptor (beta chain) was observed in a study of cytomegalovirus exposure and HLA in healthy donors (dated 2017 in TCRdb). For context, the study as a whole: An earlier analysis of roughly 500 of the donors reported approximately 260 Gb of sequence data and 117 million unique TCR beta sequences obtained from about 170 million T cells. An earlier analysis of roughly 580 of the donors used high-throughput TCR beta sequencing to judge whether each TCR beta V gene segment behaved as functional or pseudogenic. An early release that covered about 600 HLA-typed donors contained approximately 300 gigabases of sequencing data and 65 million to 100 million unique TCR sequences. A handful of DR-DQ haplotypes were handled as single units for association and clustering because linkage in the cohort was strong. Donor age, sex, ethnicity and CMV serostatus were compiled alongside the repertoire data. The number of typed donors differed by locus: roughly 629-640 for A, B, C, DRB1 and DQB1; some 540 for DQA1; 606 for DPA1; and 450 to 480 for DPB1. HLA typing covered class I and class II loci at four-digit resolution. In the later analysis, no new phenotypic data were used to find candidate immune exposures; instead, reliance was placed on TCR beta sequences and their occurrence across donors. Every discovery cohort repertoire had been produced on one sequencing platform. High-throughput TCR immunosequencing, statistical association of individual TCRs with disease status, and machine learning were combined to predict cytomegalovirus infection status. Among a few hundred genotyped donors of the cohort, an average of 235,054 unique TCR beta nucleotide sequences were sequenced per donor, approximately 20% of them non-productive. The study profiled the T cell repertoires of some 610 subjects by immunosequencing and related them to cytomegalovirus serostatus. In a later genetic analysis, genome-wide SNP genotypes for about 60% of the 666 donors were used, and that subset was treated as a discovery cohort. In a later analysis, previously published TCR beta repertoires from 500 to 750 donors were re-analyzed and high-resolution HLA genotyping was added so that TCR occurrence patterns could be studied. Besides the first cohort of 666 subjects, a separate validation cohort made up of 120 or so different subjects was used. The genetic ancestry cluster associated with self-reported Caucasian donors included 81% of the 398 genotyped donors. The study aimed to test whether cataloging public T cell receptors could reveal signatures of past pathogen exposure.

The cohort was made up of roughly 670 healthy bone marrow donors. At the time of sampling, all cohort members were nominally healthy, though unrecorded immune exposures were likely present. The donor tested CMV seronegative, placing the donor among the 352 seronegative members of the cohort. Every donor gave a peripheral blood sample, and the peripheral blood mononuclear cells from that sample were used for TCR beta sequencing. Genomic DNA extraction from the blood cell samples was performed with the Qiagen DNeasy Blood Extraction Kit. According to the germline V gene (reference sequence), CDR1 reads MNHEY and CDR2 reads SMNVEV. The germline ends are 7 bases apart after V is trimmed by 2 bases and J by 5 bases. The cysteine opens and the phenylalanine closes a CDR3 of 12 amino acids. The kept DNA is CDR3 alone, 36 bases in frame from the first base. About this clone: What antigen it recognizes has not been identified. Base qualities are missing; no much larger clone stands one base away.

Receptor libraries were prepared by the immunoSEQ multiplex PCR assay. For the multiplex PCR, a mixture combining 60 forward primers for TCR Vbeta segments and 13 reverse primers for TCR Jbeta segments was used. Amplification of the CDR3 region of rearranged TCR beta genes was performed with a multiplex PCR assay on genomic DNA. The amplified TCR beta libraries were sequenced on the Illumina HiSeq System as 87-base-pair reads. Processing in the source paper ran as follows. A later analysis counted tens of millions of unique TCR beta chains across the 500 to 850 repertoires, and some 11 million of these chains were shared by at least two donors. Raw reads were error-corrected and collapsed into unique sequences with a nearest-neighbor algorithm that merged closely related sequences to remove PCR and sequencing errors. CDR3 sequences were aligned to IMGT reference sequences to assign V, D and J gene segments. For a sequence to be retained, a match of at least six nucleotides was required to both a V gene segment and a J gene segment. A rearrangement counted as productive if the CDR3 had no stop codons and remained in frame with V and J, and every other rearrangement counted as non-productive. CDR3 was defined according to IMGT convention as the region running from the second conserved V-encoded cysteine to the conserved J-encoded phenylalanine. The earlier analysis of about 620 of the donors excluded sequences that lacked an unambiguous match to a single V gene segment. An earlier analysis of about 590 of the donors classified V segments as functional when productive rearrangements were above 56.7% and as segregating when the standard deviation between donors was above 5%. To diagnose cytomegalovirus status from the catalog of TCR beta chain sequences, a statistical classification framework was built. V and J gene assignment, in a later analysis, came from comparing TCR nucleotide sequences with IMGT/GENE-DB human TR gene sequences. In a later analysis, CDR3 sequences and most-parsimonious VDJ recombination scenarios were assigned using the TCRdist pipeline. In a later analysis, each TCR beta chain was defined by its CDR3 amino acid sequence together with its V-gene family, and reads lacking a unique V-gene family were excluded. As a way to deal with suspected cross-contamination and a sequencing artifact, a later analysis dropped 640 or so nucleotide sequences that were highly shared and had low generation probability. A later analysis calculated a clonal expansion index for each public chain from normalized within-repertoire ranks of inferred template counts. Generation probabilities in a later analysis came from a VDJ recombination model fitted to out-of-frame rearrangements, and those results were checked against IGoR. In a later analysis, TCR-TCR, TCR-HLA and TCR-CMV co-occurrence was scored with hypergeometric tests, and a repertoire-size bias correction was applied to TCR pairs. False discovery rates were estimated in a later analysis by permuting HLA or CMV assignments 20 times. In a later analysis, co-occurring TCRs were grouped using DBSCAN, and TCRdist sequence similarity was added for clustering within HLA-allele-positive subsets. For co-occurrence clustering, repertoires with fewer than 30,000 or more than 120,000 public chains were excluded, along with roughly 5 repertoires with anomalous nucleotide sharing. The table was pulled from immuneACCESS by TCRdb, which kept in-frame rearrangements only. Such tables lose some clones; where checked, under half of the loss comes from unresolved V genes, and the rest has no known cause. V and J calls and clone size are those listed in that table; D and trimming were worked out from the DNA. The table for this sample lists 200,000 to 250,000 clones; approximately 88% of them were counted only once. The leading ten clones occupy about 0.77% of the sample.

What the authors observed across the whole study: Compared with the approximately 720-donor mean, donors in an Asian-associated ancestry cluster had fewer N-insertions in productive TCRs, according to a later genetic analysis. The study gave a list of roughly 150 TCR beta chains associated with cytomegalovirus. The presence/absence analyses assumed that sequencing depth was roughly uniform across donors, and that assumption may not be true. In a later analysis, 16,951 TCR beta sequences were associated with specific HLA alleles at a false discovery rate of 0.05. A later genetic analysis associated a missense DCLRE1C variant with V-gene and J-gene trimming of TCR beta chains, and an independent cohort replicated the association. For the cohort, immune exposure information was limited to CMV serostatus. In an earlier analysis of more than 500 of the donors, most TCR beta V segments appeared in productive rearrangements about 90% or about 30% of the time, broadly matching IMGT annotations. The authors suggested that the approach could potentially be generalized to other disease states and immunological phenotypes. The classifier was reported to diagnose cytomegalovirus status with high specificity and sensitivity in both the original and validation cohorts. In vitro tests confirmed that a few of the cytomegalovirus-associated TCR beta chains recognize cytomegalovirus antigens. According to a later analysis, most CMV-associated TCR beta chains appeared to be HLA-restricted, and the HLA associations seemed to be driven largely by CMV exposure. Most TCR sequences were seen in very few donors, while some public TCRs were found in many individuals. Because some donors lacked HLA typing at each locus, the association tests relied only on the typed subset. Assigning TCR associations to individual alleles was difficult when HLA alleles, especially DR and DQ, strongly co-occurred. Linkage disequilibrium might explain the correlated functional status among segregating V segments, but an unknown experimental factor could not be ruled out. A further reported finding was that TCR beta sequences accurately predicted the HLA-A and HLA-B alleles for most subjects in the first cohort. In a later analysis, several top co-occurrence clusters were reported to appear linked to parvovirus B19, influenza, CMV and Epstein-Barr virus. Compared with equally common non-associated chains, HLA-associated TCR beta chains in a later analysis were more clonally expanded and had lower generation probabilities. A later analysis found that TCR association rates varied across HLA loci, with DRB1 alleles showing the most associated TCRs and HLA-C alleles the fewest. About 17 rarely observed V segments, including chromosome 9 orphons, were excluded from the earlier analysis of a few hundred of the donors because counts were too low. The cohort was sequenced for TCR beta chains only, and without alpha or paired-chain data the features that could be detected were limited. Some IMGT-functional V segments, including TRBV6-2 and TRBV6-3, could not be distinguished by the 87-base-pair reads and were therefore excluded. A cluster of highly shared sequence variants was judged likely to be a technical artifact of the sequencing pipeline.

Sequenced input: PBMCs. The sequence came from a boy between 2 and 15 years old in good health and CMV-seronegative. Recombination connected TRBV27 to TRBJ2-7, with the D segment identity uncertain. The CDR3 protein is CASSLRGDEQYF. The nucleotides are TGTGCCAGCAGTTTACGCGGAGACGAGCAGTACTTC.